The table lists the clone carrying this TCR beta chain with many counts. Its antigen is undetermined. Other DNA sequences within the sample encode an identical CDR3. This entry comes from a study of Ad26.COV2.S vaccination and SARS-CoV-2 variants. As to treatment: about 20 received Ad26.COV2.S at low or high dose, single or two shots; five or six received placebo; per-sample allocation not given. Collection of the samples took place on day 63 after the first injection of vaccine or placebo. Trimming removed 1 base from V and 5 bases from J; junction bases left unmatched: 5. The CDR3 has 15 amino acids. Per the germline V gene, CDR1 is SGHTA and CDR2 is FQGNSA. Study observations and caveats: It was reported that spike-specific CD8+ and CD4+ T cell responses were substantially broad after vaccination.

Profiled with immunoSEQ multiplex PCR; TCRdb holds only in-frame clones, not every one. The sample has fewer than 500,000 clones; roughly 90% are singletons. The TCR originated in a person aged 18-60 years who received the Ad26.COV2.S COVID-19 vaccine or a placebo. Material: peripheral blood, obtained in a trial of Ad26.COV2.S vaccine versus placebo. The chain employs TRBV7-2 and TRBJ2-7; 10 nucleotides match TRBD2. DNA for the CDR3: TGTGCCAGCAGCTTAGGACTAGCGGGCGGAAACGAGCAGTACTTC. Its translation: CASSLGLAGGNEQYF. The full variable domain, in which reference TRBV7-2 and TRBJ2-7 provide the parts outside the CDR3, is GAGVSQSPSNKVTEKGKDVELRCDPISGHTALYWYRQSLGQGLEFLIYFQGNSAPDKSGLPSDRFSAERTGGSVSTLTIQRTQQEDSAVYLCASSLGLAGGNEQYFGPGTRLTVT.